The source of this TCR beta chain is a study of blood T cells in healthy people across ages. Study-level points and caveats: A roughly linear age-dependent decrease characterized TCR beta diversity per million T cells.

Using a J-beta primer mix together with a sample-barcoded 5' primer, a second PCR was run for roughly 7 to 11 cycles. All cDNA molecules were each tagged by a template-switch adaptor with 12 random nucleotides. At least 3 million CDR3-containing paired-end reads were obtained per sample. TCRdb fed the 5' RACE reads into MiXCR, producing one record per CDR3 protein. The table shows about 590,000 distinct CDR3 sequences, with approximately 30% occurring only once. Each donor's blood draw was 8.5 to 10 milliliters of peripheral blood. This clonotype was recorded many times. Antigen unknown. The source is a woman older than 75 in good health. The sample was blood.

The CDR3 DNA follows: TGTGCCAGCAGTTACTCGACAGGGGGGTTCGGTTATGGCTACACCTTC. This gives the protein CASSYSTGGFGYGYTF. The chain couples TRBV6-5 to TRBJ1-2, with 9 positions matching TRBD1. V was pared by 0 bases and J by 5 bases, with 7 bases of the junction left unmatched. There are 16 residues in the CDR3. Germline CDR1 MNHEY, CDR2 SVGAGI.